This TCR beta chain derives from a study of blood T cell repertoires in COVID-19. Study-level background: PBMCs, B-cell-depleted T cells, or T cells were the source of the cDNA or gDNA that made up the material.

Authors' data handling: Amplification from reference gene primers served as the basis for estimated nucleated cell counts. Method: immunoSEQ multiplex PCR; TCRdb's copy keeps in-frame clones and lacks some. The V and J calls and the clone size are those of that table, but D and trimming were determined from the DNA. The sample includes hundreds of thousands of clones, around 90% of them seen just once. Each participant's cohort was designated according to participant-reported clinical history. Germline assignment: CDR1 ENHRY and CDR2 SYGVKD. V shed 6 bases, J shed 3 bases, and the junction held 9 bases outside the gene matches. CDR3 size: 15 residues.

The sequence was obtained from a woman aged 18-29 years with acute COVID-19. The chain employs TRBV10-3 and TRBJ2-7, with 9 bases lining up with TRBD2. Sequenced sample: PBMCs or T cells enriched from blood (not recorded which). The CDR3 here is CAIRALAGEGYEQYF. CDR3 DNA: TGTGCCATCAGGGCCTTAGCGGGAGAGGGCTACGAGCAGTACTTC.